Sequencing of this TCR beta chain was carried out in a study of T cells in Graves' hyperthyroidism and ophthalmopathy. In this sample, this clonotype turned up a few times. Amplified regions were TCR beta CDR3 sequences from RNA transcripts. The TCR CDR3 first-round RT-PCR relied on the HTBI primer set. TCRdb ran MiXCR on the multiplex PCR reads and lists one entry per CDR3 protein. Altogether 500,000 to 600,000 distinct CDR3 sequences are present, over 45% being singletons, with the ten largest covering about 40%. Trimming cost V 6 bases and J 3 bases; bases outside gene matches: 4. CDR3 length equals 13 residues. Germline V gene sequence: CDR1 ENHRY, CDR2 SYGVKD.

The chain joins TRBV10-3 to TRBJ1-1; 7 nucleotides agree with TRBD1. Sequenced material: peripheral blood or thyroid tissue (not recorded which). This clonotype was obtained from an adult woman with Graves' disease, either hyperthyroidism or ophthalmopathy (not recorded which). The DNA for the CDR3 is TGTGCCATCAGCCTCGACAGGGACACTGAAGCTTTCTTT. It encodes CAISLDRDTEAFF.